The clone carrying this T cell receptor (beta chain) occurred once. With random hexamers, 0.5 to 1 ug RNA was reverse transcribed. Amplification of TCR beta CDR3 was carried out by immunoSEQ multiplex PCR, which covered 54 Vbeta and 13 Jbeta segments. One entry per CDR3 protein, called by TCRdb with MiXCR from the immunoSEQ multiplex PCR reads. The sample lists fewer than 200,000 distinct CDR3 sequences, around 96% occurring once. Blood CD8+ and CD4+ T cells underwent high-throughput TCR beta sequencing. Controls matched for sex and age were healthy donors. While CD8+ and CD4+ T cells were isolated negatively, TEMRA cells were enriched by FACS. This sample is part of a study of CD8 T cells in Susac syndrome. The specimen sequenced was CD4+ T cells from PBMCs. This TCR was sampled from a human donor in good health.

The CDR3 here is CSARVIDGASDTQYF. The CDR3 DNA sequence: TGCAGTGCTAGAGTAATCGACGGGGCCTCAGATACGCAGTATTTT. V and J are TRBV20-1 and TRBJ2-3; D possibly uses TRBD1 or TRBD2 (5 bases each). CDR3 size: 15 residues. From germline, CDR1 is DFQATT and CDR2 SNEGSKA (reference sequence). Trimming took 1 base from V and 4 from J, leaving 15 bases between them.